This T cell receptor (beta chain) was documented in a study of Graves' ophthalmopathy and Graves' hyperthyroidism. Background on the study: Researchers obtained peripheral blood at initial diagnosis, before any treatment had begun. The study's findings and limits: Most thyroid clonotypes expanded beyond 0.001 frequency were also found in blood.

The TCR beta CDR3 regions underwent amplification from RNA transcripts. HTBI-primed first-round RT-PCR preceded second-round multiplex PCR. TCRdb independently ran MiXCR on the multiplex PCR reads; one entry per CDR3 protein. Of 300,000 to 500,000 distinct CDR3 sequences listed, 15% are singletons. This clonotype appeared a few times. Its specificity is not known. The sequence came from a woman under 30 with stable Graves' hyperthyroidism. The source material was peripheral blood.

The CDR3 is CASSHFSGAGEQFF. Written as DNA, the CDR3 is TGTGCCAGCAGCCACTTTAGCGGGGCCGGTGAGCAGTTCTTC. The chain couples TRBV13 to TRBJ2-1, with 8 bases that match TRBD2. This CDR3 contains 14 residues. Trimming cost V 5 bases and J 9 bases; bases outside gene matches: 9. Germline CDR1 is PRHDT and CDR2 is FYEKMQ (reference sequence).